This TCR beta chain was obtained from a study of spatial heterogeneity in lung cancer. Notes on the study in general: How many expanded intratumoral alpha and beta TCRs were present tracked the tumor mutation count, which was a count of nonsynonymous mutations.

The time point denotes: sample taken at primary tumor resection. TCRdb re-analysed the 5' RACE reads in MiXCR, keeping a single row per CDR3 protein. The table shows 8,000 to 9,500 distinct CDR3 sequences, with around 3% occurring only once. This clonotype was counted at least ten times. The antigen is not known. CDR1 is KGHDR, CDR2 SFDVKD, per germline. The CDR3 is made up of 16 amino acids. With 1 base clipped from V and 9 bases from J, the junction kept 6 bases outside the gene matches. The V call is TRBV24-1, the J call TRBJ2-1; 12 bases align to TRBD2. This clonotype originated in a male donor with early-stage non-small cell lung cancer. The source material was lung tumor tissue, sampled at surgery. The CDR3 nucleotides are TGTGCCACCAGTGATTTCCTAGCGGGGGGGCGGGGTGAGCAGTTCTTC. Translation: CATSDFLAGGRGEQFF.